This T cell receptor (beta chain) was captured by sequencing in a study of CD4 T cells in relation to SARS-CoV-2 and coronaviruses. Looking at the study overall: The HLA restriction of the shared crossreactive spike epitopes was mapped.

The unexposed donors gave CD4+ T cells in about 2011-2018, prior to COVID-19. Naive and memory CD4+ T cells were separated from cryopreserved PBMCs. Sequencing was performed with immunoSEQ multiplex PCR; in TCRdb, only in-frame clones are kept and a portion is missing. The profile shows 65,000 or so clones, around 86% of them singletons. Whole-study findings and limits: About 65% of donors had memory CD4+ clonotypes crossrecognizing SARS-CoV-2 and common cold coronavirus spike. No donor gave both pre-pandemic and post-infection samples.

With respect to this clone: Its antigen is currently unknown.

Losses at the gene ends were 7 bases for V and 7 bases for J; bases not matched to a gene: 1. The CDR3 covers 13 residues. The sequence came from a human donor in good health. The rearrangement uses TRBV12-3 or TRBV12-4 and TRBJ1-6, with 10 bases fitting TRBD1. The sequenced sample was memory CD4+ T cells from PBMCs. CDR3 amino acids: CASMGQGNSPLHF. For the CDR3, the DNA is TGTGCCAGCATGGGACAGGGGAATTCACCCCTCCACTTT.